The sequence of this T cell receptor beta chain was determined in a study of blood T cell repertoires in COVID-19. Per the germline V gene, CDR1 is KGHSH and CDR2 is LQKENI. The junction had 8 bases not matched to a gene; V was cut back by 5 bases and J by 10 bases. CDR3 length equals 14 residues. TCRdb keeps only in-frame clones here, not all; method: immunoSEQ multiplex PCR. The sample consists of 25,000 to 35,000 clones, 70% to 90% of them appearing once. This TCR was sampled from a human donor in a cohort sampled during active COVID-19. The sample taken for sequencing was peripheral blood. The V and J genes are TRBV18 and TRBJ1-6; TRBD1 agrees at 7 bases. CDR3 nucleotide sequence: TGTGCCAGCTCAAAAGACAGGGCTGAGTCACCCCTCCACTTT. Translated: CASSKDRAESPLHF.